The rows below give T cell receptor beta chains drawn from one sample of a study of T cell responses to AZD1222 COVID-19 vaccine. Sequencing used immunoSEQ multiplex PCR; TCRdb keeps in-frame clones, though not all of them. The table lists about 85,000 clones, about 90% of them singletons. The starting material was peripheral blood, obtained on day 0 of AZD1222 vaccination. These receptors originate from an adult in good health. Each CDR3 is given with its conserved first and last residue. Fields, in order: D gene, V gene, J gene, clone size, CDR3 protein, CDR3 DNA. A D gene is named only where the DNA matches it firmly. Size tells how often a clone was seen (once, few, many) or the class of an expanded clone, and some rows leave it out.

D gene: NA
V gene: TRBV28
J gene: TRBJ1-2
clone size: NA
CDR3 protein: CASSLGGTNYGYTF
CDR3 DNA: TGTGCCAGCAGTTTGGGGGGCACCAACTATGGCTACACCTTC

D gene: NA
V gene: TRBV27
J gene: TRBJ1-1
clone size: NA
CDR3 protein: CASSFKIQGTEAFF
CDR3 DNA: TGTGCCAGCAGTTTCAAGATACAGGGTACTGAAGCTTTCTTT

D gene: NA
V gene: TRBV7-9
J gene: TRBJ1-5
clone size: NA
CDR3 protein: CASSSSGGGGNQPQHF
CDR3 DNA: TGTGCCAGCAGCTCAAGCGGGGGAGGGGGCAATCAGCCCCAGCATTTT

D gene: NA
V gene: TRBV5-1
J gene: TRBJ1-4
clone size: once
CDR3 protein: CASSSGTQAAGKLFF
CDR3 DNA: TGCGCCAGCAGCTCCGGGACGCAGGCCGCTGGGAAACTGTTTTTT

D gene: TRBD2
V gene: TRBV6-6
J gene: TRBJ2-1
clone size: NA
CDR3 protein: CASLAGGGEQFF
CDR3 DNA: TGTGCCAGTTTAGCGGGAGGCGGTGAGCAGTTCTTC

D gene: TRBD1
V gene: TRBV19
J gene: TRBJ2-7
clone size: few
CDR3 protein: CAKRVGTESYEQYF
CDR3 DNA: TGTGCCAAAAGGGTGGGGACAGAGAGCTACGAGCAGTACTTC

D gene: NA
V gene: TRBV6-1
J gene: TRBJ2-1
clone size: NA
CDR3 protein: CASSGRGGGVANEQFF
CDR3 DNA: TGTGCCAGCAGTGGGAGGGGTGGGGGAGTGGCCAATGAGCAGTTCTTC

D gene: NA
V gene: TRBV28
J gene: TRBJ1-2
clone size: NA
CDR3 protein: CASSLRFAYGYTF
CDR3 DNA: TGTGCCAGCAGTTTAAGGTTCGCCTATGGCTACACCTTC

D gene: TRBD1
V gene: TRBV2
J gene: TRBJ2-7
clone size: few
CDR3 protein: CASSDPRQGAVAEQYF
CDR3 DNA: TGTGCCAGCAGCGACCCGCGTCAGGGGGCAGTGGCCGAGCAGTACTTC

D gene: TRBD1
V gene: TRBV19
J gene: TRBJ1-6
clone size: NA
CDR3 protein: CASSRTGGDSPLHF
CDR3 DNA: TGTGCCAGTAGTAGGACAGGGGGCGATTCACCCCTCCACTTT

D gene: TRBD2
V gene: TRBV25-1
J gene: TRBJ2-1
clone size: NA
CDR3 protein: CASSEVSGRGRDEQFF
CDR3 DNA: TGTGCCAGCAGTGAGGTTAGCGGGAGGGGAAGGGATGAGCAGTTCTTC

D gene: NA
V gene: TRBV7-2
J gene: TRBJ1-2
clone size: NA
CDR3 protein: CASSLDSGTGYGYTF
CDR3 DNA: TGTGCCAGCAGCTTAGACTCAGGGACGGGCTATGGCTACACCTTC

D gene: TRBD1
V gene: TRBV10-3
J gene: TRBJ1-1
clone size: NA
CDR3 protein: CAISESRGRRTEAFF
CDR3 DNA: TGTGCCATCAGTGAGTCCAGGGGGCGGAGGACTGAAGCTTTCTTT

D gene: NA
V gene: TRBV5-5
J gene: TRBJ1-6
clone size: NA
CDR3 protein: CASTPPNRNNSPLHF
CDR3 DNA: TGTGCCAGCACCCCGCCTAACAGAAATAATTCACCCCTCCACTTT

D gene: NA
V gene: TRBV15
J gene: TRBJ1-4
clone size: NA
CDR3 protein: CATSRVSGWGGRTNEKLFF
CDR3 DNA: TGTGCCACCAGCAGAGTTTCCGGGTGGGGGGGGCGCACTAATGAAAAACTGTTTTTT

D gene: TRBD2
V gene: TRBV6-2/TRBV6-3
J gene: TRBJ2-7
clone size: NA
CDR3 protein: CASSDSGRRSYEQYF
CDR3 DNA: TGTGCCAGCAGCGATAGCGGGAGACGTTCCTACGAGCAGTACTTC

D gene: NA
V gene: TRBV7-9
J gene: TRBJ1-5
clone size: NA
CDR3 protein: CASSPREGIEDQPQHF
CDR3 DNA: TGTGCCAGCAGCCCCAGGGAAGGGATAGAGGATCAGCCCCAGCATTTT

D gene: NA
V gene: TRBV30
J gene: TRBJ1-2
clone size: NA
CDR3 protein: CAWSLSAVDGYTF
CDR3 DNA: TGTGCCTGGAGTCTGTCCGCAGTCGATGGCTACACCTTC

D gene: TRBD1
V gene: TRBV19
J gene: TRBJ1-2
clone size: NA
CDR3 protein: CASSPRTMGQIYGYTF
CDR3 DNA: TGTGCCAGTAGTCCCCGAACTATGGGACAGATCTATGGCTACACCTTC

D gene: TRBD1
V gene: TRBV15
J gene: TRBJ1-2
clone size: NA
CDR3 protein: CATSRDSTGGHNYGYTF
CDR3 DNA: TGTGCCACCAGCAGAGATTCAACAGGGGGCCATAACTATGGCTACACCTTC

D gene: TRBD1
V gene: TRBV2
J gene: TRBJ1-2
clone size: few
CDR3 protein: CASRKDRAGAYGYTF
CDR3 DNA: TGTGCCAGCAGAAAGGACAGGGCGGGTGCCTATGGCTACACCTTC

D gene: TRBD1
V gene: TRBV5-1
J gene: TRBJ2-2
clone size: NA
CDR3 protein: CASSPRDREAGELFF
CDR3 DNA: TGCGCCAGCAGCCCCCGGGACAGGGAGGCCGGGGAGCTGTTTTTT

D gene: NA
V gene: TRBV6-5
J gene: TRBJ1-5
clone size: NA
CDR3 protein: CASSCTRGSHF
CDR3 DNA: TGTGCCAGCAGTTGTACCAGGGGCTCGCATTTT